These T cell receptor beta chains were read from a single sample in a study of regulatory T cells in long-lasting Graves disease. TCRdb analysed the multiplex PCR reads with MiXCR anew, one entry per CDR3 protein. The sample includes 540,000 or so distinct CDR3 sequences, around an eighth of them seen just once. In addition, the sample was reused for a study of T cells in Graves' hyperthyroidism and ophthalmopathy.

Sequencing used peripheral blood mononuclear cells (PBMCs), obtained at new diagnosis, from a patient treated with antithyroid drugs. These receptors originate from a young man with Graves disease. CDR3s include the opening cysteine and the closing phenylalanine or tryptophan. Each record gives: V gene, J gene, clone size, D gene, CDR3 DNA, CDR3 protein. The D gene is left open where the match is weak. Clone size is given for some rows only: seen once, a few or many times, or a class if the clone is expanded.

>TRBV19|TRBJ1-4|NA|NA
TGTGCCAGTAGTATCATCACTAATGAAAAACTGTTTTTT
CASSIITNEKLFF
>TRBV12-3/TRBV12-4|TRBJ2-3|many|NA
TGTGCCAGCAGTCCTCTGTCTAGCGAGCGCACAGATACGCAGTATTTT
CASSPLSSERTDTQYF
>TRBV6-1|TRBJ2-5|few|NA
TGTGCCAGCAGTACAAACTTGGGGGAAGGCGAGGAGACCCAGTACTTC
CASSTNLGEGEETQYF
>TRBV7-9|TRBJ2-2|few|NA
TGTGCCAGCAGCGCACCCACCCGCGGGGGCTACACCGGGGAGCTGTTTTTT
CASSAPTRGGYTGELFF
>TRBV5-1|TRBJ2-3|few|NA
TGCGCCAGCAGCGACCGGGACGGAAGCACAGATACGCAGTATTTT
CASSDRDGSTDTQYF
>TRBV12-3/TRBV12-4|TRBJ2-4|many|TRBD1
TGTGCCAGCAGAACCACAGGGGGCCGAGGAAACATTCAGTACTTC
CASRTTGGRGNIQYF
>TRBV5-4|TRBJ2-1|many|TRBD1
TGTGCCAGCAGCCAACCTTGGACAGGGGACAATGAGCAGTTCTTC
CASSQPWTGDNEQFF
>TRBV20-1|TRBJ1-2|NA|TRBD1
TGCAGTGCTAGGGGGACAGGGGGCTCTGGCTACACCTTC
CSARGTGGSGYTF
>TRBV7-9|TRBJ2-2|NA|TRBD2
TGTGCCAGCAGCTTTGTCCCTAGCGGGAACACCGGGGAGCTGTTTTTT
CASSFVPSGNTGELFF
>TRBV13|TRBJ2-1|few|TRBD2
TGTGCCAGCAGCCCGCGGGGGGCGGGAGGGAACAATGAGCAGTTCTTC
CASSPRGAGGNNEQFF
>TRBV7-9|TRBJ2-1|many|NA
TGTGCCAGCAGTGGGGGTTTCGATGAGCAGTTCTTC
CASSGGFDEQFF
>TRBV5-1|TRBJ1-1|many|NA
TGTGCCAGCAGCTTGTCGCCAGTGAACACTGAAGCTTTCTTT
CASSLSPVNTEAFF
>TRBV25-1|TRBJ1-5|NA|NA
TGTGCCAGCAGTGAGTGGGGGGGGCAGCCCCAGCATTTT
CASSEWGGQPQHF
>TRBV20-1|TRBJ2-2|few|TRBD2
TGCAGTGCTAGAGATCCCATGCGGGAGGTTACCGGGGAGCTGTTTTTT
CSARDPMREVTGELFF
>TRBV11-3|TRBJ2-2|many|TRBD2
TGTGCCAGCAGCTTGACTAGCGGGCCCTTTAGTGGGGAGCTGTTTTTT
CASSLTSGPFSGELFF
>TRBV5-5|TRBJ2-5|few|NA
TGTGCCAGCAGCTTGGGGGCGGCCGGAAAAGAGACCCAGTACTTC
CASSLGAAGKETQYF
>TRBV13|TRBJ2-7|few|NA
TGTGCCAGCAGCCTCAAGGTTCAGGCTAAGCGCGACTTC
CASSLKVQAKRDF
>TRBV29-1|TRBJ2-1|many|NA
TGCAGCGCAATAGTAAGGGACTCCTACAATGAGCAGTTCTTC
CSAIVRDSYNEQFF
>TRBV29-1|TRBJ2-4|many|NA
TGCAGCGTTCGTCCCGGCAAAAACATTCAGTACTTC
CSVRPGKNIQYF
>TRBV5-1|TRBJ2-1|many|NA
TGCGCCAGCAGCCCGACCCTTCTAGCGTATAGTTACAATGAGCAGTTCTTC
CASSPTLLAYSYNEQFF
>TRBV3-1|TRBJ1-6|few|NA
TGTGCCAGCAGCCAAGATCGCGGCTGGGGGTGGTCACCCCTCCACTTT
CASSQDRGWGWSPLHF
>TRBV20-1|TRBJ2-1|many|TRBD1
TGCAGTGCTCGAACAGGGGCATCCTACAATGAGCAGTTCTTC
CSARTGASYNEQFF
>TRBV24-1|TRBJ2-7|NA|TRBD2
TGTGCCACCAGTGATTCACACCGTGGTAGCGGGAGGCAGTACTTC
CATSDSHRGSGRQYF
>TRBV2|TRBJ2-3|NA|NA
TGTGCCAGCAGTGTTGGGGGCTCTAATACGCAGTATTTT
CASSVGGSNTQYF
>TRBV27|TRBJ2-2|NA|NA
TGTGCCAGCAGTTTGAGCAGGGGCACCGGGGAGCTGTTTTTT
CASSLSRGTGELFF
>TRBV18|TRBJ2-3|many|NA
TGTGCCAGCTCACGCCGGGAGCAAGATACGCAGTATTTT
CASSRREQDTQYF
>TRBV19|TRBJ2-7|few|NA
TGTGCCAGTAGTATGTGGCGGGACGTCTCCTACGAGCAGTACTTC
CASSMWRDVSYEQYF
>TRBV20-1|TRBJ1-5|NA|NA
TGCAGTGCTAGAGATCTTAGGGCCCATCAGCCCCAGCATTTT
CSARDLRAHQPQHF
>TRBV20-1|TRBJ2-5|many|TRBD1
TGCAGTGCCACCTCGACAGGGGGGACAGGGGAGACCCAGTACTTC
CSATSTGGTGETQYF
>TRBV20-1|TRBJ2-3|many|TRBD2
TGCAGCGACCCTCTGCGGGAGGGGAGGGCAGATACGCAGTATTTT
CSDPLREGRADTQYF
>TRBV11-2|TRBJ1-2|many|TRBD1
TGTGCCAGCAGCTTAATGAAAAGGGGGGACAGAAGCTACACCTTC
CASSLMKRGDRSYTF
>TRBV2|TRBJ2-1|many|TRBD2
TGTGCCAGCAGTGCACTACAAGCGGGGAGCGGGCAGTTCTTC
CASSALQAGSGQFF
>TRBV7-9|TRBJ1-3|many|NA
TGTGCCAGCAGCCCCGGGCCACTTCTCACCATATATTTT
CASSPGPLLTIYF
>TRBV5-1|TRBJ2-5|few|NA
TGCGCCAGCAGCTTACACAGGACGGGTGAGACCCAGTACTTC
CASSLHRTGETQYF
>TRBV18|TRBJ2-1|many|NA
TGTGCCAGCTCACCGTGGGGGAGCAGGTACAATGAGCAGTTCTTC
CASSPWGSRYNEQFF
>TRBV5-1|TRBJ2-7|few|NA
TGCGCCAGCAAAAGGTGGGGGGGGACACCCTACGAGCAGTACTTC
CASKRWGGTPYEQYF
>TRBV11-2|TRBJ2-1|few|TRBD2
TGTGCCAGCAGCTTGGACCCAGCGGGACTAGCGAATGAGCAGTTCTTC
CASSLDPAGLANEQFF
>TRBV29-1|TRBJ1-2|NA|NA
TGCAGCGCTCTGGTGGCGACTAACTATGGCTACACCTTC
CSALVATNYGYTF
>TRBV2|TRBJ2-1|many|NA
TGTGCACCGGGCCCAACCTACAATGAGCAGTTCTTC
CAPGPTYNEQFF
>TRBV6-1|TRBJ2-7|many|NA
TGTGCCAGCAGTGAAGCACGCAGGGTCTTTGTCTACGAGCAGTACTTC
CASSEARRVFVYEQYF
>TRBV5-1|TRBJ1-1|many|NA
TGCGCCAGCGGGTCACCGGTGAGGGGGACTGAAGCTTTCTTT
CASGSPVRGTEAFF
>TRBV20-1|TRBJ1-2|many|NA
TGCAGTGCAGCCGGACTGAGCTATGGCTACACCTTC
CSAAGLSYGYTF
>TRBV7-9|TRBJ2-3|many|NA
TGTGCCAGCAGCGTTGGACAAGCGCCCCCAGATACGCAGTATTTT
CASSVGQAPPDTQYF
>TRBV2|TRBJ2-3|many|NA
TGTGCCAGCAGGGGGGATCACACAGATACGCAGTATTTT
CASRGDHTDTQYF
>TRBV3-1|TRBJ1-1|NA|NA
TGTGCCACCGGCAGGGGAGGGACTGAAGCTTTCTTT
CATGRGGTEAFF
>TRBV18|TRBJ1-6|NA|NA
TGTGCCAGCTCCCCCTCCGTCCGGGGAGGAAATTCACCCCTCCACTTT
CASSPSVRGGNSPLHF
>TRBV3-1|TRBJ2-4|many|TRBD1
TGTGCCAGCAGCCAAGGGGACAGTAAAAACATTCAGTACTTC
CASSQGDSKNIQYF
>TRBV6-1|TRBJ2-7|many|TRBD2
TGTGCCAGCAGTCCCGGACTAGCGAGAGCCTACGAGCAGTACTTC
CASSPGLARAYEQYF
>TRBV24-1|TRBJ2-4|few|NA
TGTGCCACCAGTGATTTGGACCCTACAGGGAAAAACATTCAGTACTTC
CATSDLDPTGKNIQYF
>TRBV2|TRBJ1-5|many|NA
TGTGCCAGCAGGGCCTCTTTCCAAGGTGGGAGCAATCAGCCCCAGCATTTT
CASRASFQGGSNQPQHF